This T cell receptor beta chain was sequenced in a study of beta chain features in type 1 diabetes. Trimming removed 7 bases from V and 0 bases from J; junction bases left unmatched: 3. Germline assignment: CDR1 LNHDA and CDR2 SQIVND (reference sequence). CDR3 size: 14 residues. This clone was detected a few times. Other DNA variants within this sample encode the same CDR3. Reverse transcription of all isolated RNA meant that expressed TCRB transcripts were sequenced. The read count averaged about 3.6 million across naive, central memory and regulatory T cell samples. The repertoire was sequenced with immunoSEQ multiplex PCR; TCRdb's copy has only in-frame clones and lacks some. The sample has a few hundred thousand clones, 27% seen once.

The genes are TRBV19 and TRBJ2-1; 7 nucleotides line up with TRBD1. The TCR was taken from a man aged 25-40 years in good health. Sequencing used central memory CD4+ T cells from blood. The CDR3 loop is CASTRDSSYNEQFF. The CDR3 DNA is TGTGCCAGTACCAGGGACAGCTCCTACAATGAGCAGTTCTTC.